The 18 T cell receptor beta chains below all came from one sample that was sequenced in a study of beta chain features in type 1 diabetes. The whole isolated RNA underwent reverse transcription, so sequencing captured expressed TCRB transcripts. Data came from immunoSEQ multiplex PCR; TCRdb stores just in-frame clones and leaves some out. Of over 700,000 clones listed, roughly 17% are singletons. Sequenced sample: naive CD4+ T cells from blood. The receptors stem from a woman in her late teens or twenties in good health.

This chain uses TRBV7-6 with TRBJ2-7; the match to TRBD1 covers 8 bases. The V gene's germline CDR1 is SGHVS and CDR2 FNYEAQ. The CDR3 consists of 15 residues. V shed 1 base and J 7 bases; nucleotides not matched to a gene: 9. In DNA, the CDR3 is TGTGCCAGCAGCTTAGAAGTCAGGGGGCAAGGGGAGCAGTACTTC. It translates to CASSLEVRGQGEQYF.

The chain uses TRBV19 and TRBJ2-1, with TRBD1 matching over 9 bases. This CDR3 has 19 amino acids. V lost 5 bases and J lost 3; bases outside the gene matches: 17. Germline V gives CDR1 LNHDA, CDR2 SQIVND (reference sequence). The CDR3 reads CASSVGSIRGQGNYNEQFF. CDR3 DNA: TGTGCCAGTAGTGTAGGATCGATCCGGGGACAGGGCAACTACAATGAGCAGTTCTTC.

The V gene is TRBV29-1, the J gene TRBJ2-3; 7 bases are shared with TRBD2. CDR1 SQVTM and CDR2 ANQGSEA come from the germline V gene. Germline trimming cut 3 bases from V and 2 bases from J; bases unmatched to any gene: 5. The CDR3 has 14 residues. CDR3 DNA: TGCAGCGTTGAGCCAGCGGGATTCACAGATACGCAGTATTTT. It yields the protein CSVEPAGFTDTQYF.

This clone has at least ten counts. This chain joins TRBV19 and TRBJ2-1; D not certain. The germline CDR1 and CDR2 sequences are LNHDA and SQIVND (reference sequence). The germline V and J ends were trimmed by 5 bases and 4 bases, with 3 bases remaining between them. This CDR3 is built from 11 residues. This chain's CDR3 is CASSWYNEQFF. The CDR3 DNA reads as TGTGCCAGTAGTTGGTACAATGAGCAGTTCTTC.

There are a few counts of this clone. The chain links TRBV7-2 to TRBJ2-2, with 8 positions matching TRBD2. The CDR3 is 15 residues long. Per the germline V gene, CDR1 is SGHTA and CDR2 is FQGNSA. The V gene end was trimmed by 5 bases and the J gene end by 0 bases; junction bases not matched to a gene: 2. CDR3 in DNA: TGTGCCAGCAGCACTAGCGGCCCGAACACCGGGGAGCTGTTTTTT. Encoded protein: CASSTSGPNTGELFF. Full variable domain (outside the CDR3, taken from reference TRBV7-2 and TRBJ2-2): GAGVSQSPSNKVTEKGKDVELRCDPISGHTALYWYRQSLGQGLEFLIYFQGNSAPDKSGLPSDRFSAERTGGSVSTLTIQRTQQEDSAVYLCASSTSGPNTGELFFGEGSRLTVL.

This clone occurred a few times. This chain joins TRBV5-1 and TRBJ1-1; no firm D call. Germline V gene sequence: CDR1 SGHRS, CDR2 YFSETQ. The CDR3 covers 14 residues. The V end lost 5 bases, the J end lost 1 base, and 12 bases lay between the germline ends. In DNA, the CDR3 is TGCGCCAGCAGGGTCTTTGGCGCGAACACTGAAGCTTTCTTT. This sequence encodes CASRVFGANTEAFF. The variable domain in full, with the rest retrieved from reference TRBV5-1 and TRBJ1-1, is KAGVTQTPRYLIKTRGQQVTLSCSPISGHRSVSWYQQTPGQGLQFLFEYFSETQRNKGNFPGRFSGRQFSNSRSEMNVSTLELGDSALYLCASRVFGANTEAFFGQGTRLTVV.

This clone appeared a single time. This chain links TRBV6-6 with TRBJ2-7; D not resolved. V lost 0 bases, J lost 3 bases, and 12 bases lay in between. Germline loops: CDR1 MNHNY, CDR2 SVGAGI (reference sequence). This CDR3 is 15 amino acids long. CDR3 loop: CASSYSSPPHYEQYF. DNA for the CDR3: TGTGCCAGCAGTTACTCGTCCCCTCCCCACTACGAGCAGTACTTC.

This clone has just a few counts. CDR3 residues: CASSLPLGTSGRLQETQYF. The CDR3, as DNA: TGTGCCAGCAGCTTGCCCTTGGGGACTAGCGGGAGACTCCAAGAGACCCAGTACTTC. The chain recombines TRBV5-6 with TRBJ2-5; 14 nucleotides line up with TRBD2. This CDR3 region has 19 residues. Germline CDR1 SGHDT, CDR2 YYEEEE. The junction had 9 bases not matched to a gene; V was cut back by 1 base and J by 1 base.

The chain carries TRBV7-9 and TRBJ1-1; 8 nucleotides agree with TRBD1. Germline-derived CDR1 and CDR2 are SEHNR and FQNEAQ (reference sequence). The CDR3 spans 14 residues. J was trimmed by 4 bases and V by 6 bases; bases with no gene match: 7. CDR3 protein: CASRPSGQGTEAFF. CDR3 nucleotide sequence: TGTGCCAGCAGACCCTCAGGACAGGGCACTGAAGCTTTCTTT.

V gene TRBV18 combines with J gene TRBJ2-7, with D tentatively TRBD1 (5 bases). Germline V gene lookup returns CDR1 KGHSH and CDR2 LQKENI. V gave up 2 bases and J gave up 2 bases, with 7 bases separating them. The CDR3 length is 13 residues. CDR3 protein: CASSPDSPYEQYF. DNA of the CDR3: TGTGCCAGCTCACCAGACAGCCCCTACGAGCAGTACTTC.

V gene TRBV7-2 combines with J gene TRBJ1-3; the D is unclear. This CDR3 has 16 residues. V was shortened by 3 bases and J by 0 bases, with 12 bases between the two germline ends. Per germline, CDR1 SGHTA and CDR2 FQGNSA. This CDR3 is CASSFSGTHSGNTIYF. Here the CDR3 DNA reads TGTGCCAGCAGCTTTTCCGGTACTCACTCTGGAAACACCATATATTTT.

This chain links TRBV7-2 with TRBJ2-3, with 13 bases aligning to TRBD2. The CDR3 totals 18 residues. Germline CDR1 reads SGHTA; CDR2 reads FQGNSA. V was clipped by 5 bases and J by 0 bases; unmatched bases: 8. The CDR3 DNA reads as TGTGCCAGCAGCCCTAGACTAGCGGGGGGCGCAAGCACAGATACGCAGTATTTT. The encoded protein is CASSPRLAGGASTDTQYF.

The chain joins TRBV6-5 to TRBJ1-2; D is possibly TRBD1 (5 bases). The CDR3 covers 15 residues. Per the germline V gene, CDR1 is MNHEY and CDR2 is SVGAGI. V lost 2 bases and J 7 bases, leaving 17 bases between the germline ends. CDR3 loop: CASSYHQGSPSGYTF. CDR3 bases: TGTGCCAGCAGTTACCATCAGGGATCCCCTTCTGGCTACACCTTC.

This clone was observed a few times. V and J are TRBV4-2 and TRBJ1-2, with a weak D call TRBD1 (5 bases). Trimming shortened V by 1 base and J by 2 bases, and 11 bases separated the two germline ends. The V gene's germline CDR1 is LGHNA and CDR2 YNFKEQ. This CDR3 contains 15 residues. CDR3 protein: CASSQGIAGNYGYTF. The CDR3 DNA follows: TGTGCCAGCAGCCAAGGGATCGCAGGGAACTATGGCTACACCTTC.

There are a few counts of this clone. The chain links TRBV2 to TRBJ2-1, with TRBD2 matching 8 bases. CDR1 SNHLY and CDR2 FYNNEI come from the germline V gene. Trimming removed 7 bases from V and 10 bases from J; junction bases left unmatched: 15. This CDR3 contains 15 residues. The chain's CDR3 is CASTPRSGTAREQFF. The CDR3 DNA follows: TGTGCCAGCACCCCGCGTAGCGGGACGGCGCGGGAGCAGTTCTTC.

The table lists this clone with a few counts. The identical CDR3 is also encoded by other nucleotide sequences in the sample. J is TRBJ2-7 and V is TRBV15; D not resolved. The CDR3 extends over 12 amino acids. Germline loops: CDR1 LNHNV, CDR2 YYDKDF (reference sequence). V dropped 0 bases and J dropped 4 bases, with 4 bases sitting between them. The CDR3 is CATSRDLYEQYF. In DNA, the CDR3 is TGTGCCACCAGCAGAGATCTGTACGAGCAGTACTTC. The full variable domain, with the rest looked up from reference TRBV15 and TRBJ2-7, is DAMVIQNPRYQVTQFGKPVTLSCSQTLNHNVMYWYQQKSSQAPKLLFHYYDKDFNNEADTPDNFQSRRPNTSFCFLDIRSPGLGDTAMYLCATSRDLYEQYFGPGTRLTVT.

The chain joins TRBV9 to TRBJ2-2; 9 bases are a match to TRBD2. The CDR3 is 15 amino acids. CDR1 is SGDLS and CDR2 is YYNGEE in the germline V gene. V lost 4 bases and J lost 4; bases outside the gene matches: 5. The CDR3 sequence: CASSPGLASTGELFF. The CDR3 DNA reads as TGTGCCAGCAGCCCCGGACTAGCGAGCACCGGGGAGCTGTTTTTT.

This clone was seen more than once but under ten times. CDR3 amino acids: CASKANTGELFF. CDR3 coding DNA: TGTGCCAGCAAGGCGAACACCGGGGAGCTGTTTTTT. This sequence joins TRBV6-5 and TRBJ2-2; D uncertain. Germline values: CDR1 MNHEY, CDR2 SVGAGI. The CDR3 is made up of 12 amino acids. The V end was cut by 7 bases, the J end by 0 bases, with 3 bases between.